The rows below give T cell receptor beta chains drawn from one sample of a study of shared clonotypes between healthy human individuals. TCRdb's copy holds only in-frame clones and misses some; the assay was immunoSEQ multiplex PCR. The table lists about 2.1 million clones, 80% to 95% of them singletons. Material: naive CD8+ T cells from PBMCs. Receptor source: a man between 18 and 35 years old in good health. Some clones in this sample may be carry-over from other donors' samples. Each CDR3 is given with its conserved first and last residue. D genes are given only for firm matches. Where a row states a size, it is once, few, many or the class of an expanded clone; other rows omit it.

j_call v_call clone_size d_call cdr3_aa cdr3_nt
TRBJ2-7 TRBV7-8 NA TRBD1 CASSSPTLTGGYEQYF TGTGCCAGCAGCTCCCCTACCCTGACAGGGGGATACGAGCAGTACTTC
TRBJ2-1 TRBV7-9 NA NA CASSPSSRGYNEQFF TGTGCCAGCAGCCCGAGTTCCCGGGGCTACAATGAGCAGTTCTTC
TRBJ2-1 TRBV10-1 NA NA CATSTGLEQFF TGCGCCACCTCTACAGGGCTCGAGCAGTTCTTC
TRBJ2-1 TRBV7-9 NA NA CASSLGRDPFNEQFF TGTGCCAGCAGCTTAGGCCGGGACCCCTTCAATGAGCAGTTCTTC
TRBJ2-7 TRBV4-1 NA NA CASSQVTEGYEQYF TGCGCCAGCAGCCAAGTCACGGAGGGCTACGAGCAGTACTTC
TRBJ1-5 TRBV9 few NA CASSPRDQPQHF TGTGCCAGCAGCCCGCGGGACCAGCCCCAGCATTTT
TRBJ2-5 TRBV27 NA TRBD2 CASSPMTLAGPETQYF TGTGCCAGCAGCCCTATGACCCTAGCGGGCCCAGAGACCCAGTACTTC
TRBJ2-1 TRBV4-3 once NA CASSQDPQGRASGYNEQFF TGCGCCAGCAGCCAAGACCCACAGGGTAGGGCTAGCGGTTACAATGAGCAGTTCTTC
TRBJ2-2 TRBV2 NA TRBD2 CASSEVAGVTGELFF TGTGCCAGCAGTGAAGTAGCGGGAGTCACCGGGGAGCTGTTTTTT
TRBJ2-1 TRBV6-5 NA TRBD2 CASSYSAGVGNEQFF TGTGCCAGCAGTTACTCGGCGGGAGTAGGCAATGAGCAGTTCTTC
TRBJ1-1 TRBV28 NA NA CASSPHRPGTEAFF TGTGCCAGCAGCCCCCACCGCCCGGGCACTGAAGCTTTCTTT
TRBJ2-3 TRBV11-1 NA TRBD1 CASSLTLQGFSTDTQYF TGTGCCAGCAGCTTAACATTACAGGGGTTCAGCACAGATACGCAGTATTTT
TRBJ2-1 TRBV9 NA TRBD2 CASSVVPWRENNEQFF TGTGCCAGCAGCGTAGTGCCGTGGCGGGAGAACAATGAGCAGTTCTTC
TRBJ2-3 TRBV9 once NA CASSPLGTDTQYF TGTGCCAGCAGCCCCCTGGGCACAGATACGCAGTATTTT
TRBJ1-2 TRBV27 NA TRBD1 CASSAGGGGYTF TGTGCCAGCTCCGCAGGGGGCGGTGGCTACACCTTC
TRBJ2-3 TRBV27 NA TRBD2 CATAGLAGWVDTQYF TGTGCCACAGCCGGGCTAGCGGGGTGGGTAGATACGCAGTATTTT
TRBJ2-7 TRBV7-9 few TRBD2 CASSPPLGEGPDEQYF TGTGCCAGCAGTCCCCCCTTGGGGGAGGGCCCGGACGAGCAGTACTTC
TRBJ1-4 TRBV6-6 NA NA CAMSAGRNEKLFF TGTGCGATGTCGGCAGGGAGAAATGAAAAACTGTTTTTT
TRBJ1-2 TRBV27 NA TRBD1 CASSWGTGVGYTF TGTGCCAGCAGTTGGGGGACAGGGGTTGGCTACACCTTC
TRBJ1-2 TRBV12-5 NA NA CASGPLTGTNYGYTF TGTGCTAGTGGTCCCCTGACAGGCACTAACTATGGCTACACCTTC
TRBJ2-3 TRBV4-1 NA NA CASSQAPALQRADTQYF TGCGCCAGCAGCCAAGCTCCGGCCCTTCAGCGCGCAGATACGCAGTATTTT
TRBJ2-2 TRBV19 NA NA CASSPLHLGDGELFF TGTGCCAGTAGTCCCCTCCATCTGGGGGACGGGGAGCTGTTTTTT
TRBJ2-7 TRBV6-5 NA TRBD2 CASSYARLAGNYEQYF TGTGCCAGCAGTTACGCTAGACTAGCGGGAAACTACGAGCAGTACTTC
TRBJ2-1 TRBV10-3 NA TRBD2 CAISDLAGGPNEQFF TGTGCCATCAGTGATTTAGCGGGGGGGCCCAATGAGCAGTTCTTC
TRBJ2-2 TRBV7-6 once NA CASSLGVEFVAGELFF TGTGCCAGCAGCTTAGGAGTGGAATTTGTCGCCGGGGAGCTGTTTTTT
TRBJ1-3 TRBV6-5 once NA CASRDRDIGNTIYF TGTGCCAGCAGGGATCGGGACATTGGAAACACCATATATTTT
TRBJ2-7 TRBV2 once NA CASSVYPYYEQYF TGTGCCAGCAGTGTGTACCCTTACTACGAGCAGTACTTC
TRBJ2-1 TRBV27 once NA CASGTQGVPYNEQFF TGTGCCAGCGGGACACAGGGAGTCCCCTACAATGAGCAGTTCTTC
TRBJ2-1 TRBV28 NA NA CASTERAYNEQFF TGTGCCAGCACCGAACGAGCCTACAATGAGCAGTTCTTC
TRBJ2-3 TRBV28 NA TRBD1 CASSFGVPGQGPGGTDTQYF TGTGCCAGCAGTTTTGGCGTCCCGGGACAGGGGCCAGGCGGCACAGATACGCAGTATTTT
TRBJ2-7 TRBV7-2 NA NA CASSLGLGQSPLEQYF TGTGCCAGCAGCTTAGGGTTAGGACAGTCCCCCCTCGAGCAGTACTTC
TRBJ1-3 TRBV11-2 NA NA CASSPYPSGNTIYF TGTGCCAGCAGCCCCTACCCCTCTGGAAACACCATATATTTT
TRBJ2-5 TRBV9 NA TRBD2 CASTEASGGTQYF TGTGCCAGCACGGAGGCTAGCGGGGGGACCCAGTACTTC
TRBJ1-1 TRBV9 NA NA CASSVGGENTEAFF TGTGCCAGCAGCGTTGGGGGGGAGAACACTGAAGCTTTCTTT
TRBJ2-1 TRBV7-8 NA NA CASSPPDWHNEQFF TGTGCCAGCAGCCCCCCGGACTGGCACAATGAGCAGTTCTTC
TRBJ1-1 TRBV7-9 few NA CASSLAMGNTEAFF TGTGCCAGCAGCTTAGCGATGGGGAACACTGAAGCTTTCTTT
TRBJ1-5 TRBV15 NA TRBD1 CATSGGTDNQPQHF TGTGCCACCAGCGGAGGGACAGACAATCAGCCCCAGCATTTT
TRBJ2-1 TRBV9 NA NA CASSGGGVPYNEQFF TGTGCCAGCAGCGGGGGCGGGGTTCCATACAATGAGCAGTTCTTC
TRBJ2-3 TRBV7-8 NA NA CASSLGISADTQYF TGTGCCAGCAGCTTAGGGATTAGCGCAGATACGCAGTATTTT
TRBJ2-3 TRBV27 NA NA CASSLVRGPLDTQYF TGTGCCAGCAGTTTGGTACGCGGTCCTCTAGATACGCAGTATTTT
TRBJ2-3 TRBV28 NA TRBD2 CASSPIAGGTDTQYF TGTGCCAGCAGTCCCATAGCGGGAGGTACAGATACGCAGTATTTT
TRBJ1-2 TRBV18 NA NA CASSQLGTNPNYGYTF TGTGCCAGCTCACAATTGGGGACAAACCCTAACTATGGCTACACCTTC
TRBJ1-5 TRBV15 NA NA CATSLRLSSGNQPQHF TGTGCCACCAGCCTCCGGCTTTCTAGTGGCAATCAGCCTCAGCATTTT
TRBJ2-3 TRBV5-1 NA TRBD2 CASAWTSGRHDTDTQYF TGCGCCAGCGCCTGGACTAGCGGGAGGCATGACACAGATACGCAGTATTTT
TRBJ2-3 TRBV9 once NA CASSVGGRDTQYF TGTGCCAGCAGCGTAGGGGGGCGGGATACGCAGTATTTT
TRBJ2-2 TRBV5-1 NA TRBD1 CASSFRQGAGELFF TGCGCCAGCAGCTTCCGACAGGGGGCCGGGGAGCTGTTTTTT
TRBJ2-2 TRBV4-1 NA TRBD1 CASSRTGAGELFF TGCGCCAGCAGTCGGACAGGGGCCGGGGAGCTGTTTTTT
TRBJ1-2 TRBV19 NA NA CASRQGTYGYTF TGTGCCAGTAGACAGGGTACCTATGGCTACACCTTC
TRBJ2-2 TRBV19 NA TRBD1 CASSIFLGQGPSGELFF TGTGCCAGTAGTATATTTTTGGGACAGGGCCCCTCCGGGGAGCTGTTTTTT
TRBJ2-4 TRBV9 NA TRBD2 CASAGLGRDIQYF TGTGCCAGCGCCGGACTAGGGCGGGACATTCAGTACTTC
TRBJ2-1 TRBV6-5 NA NA CASSYSGRGNEQFF TGTGCCAGCAGTTACTCCGGGAGAGGCAATGAGCAGTTCTTC
TRBJ1-3 TRBV4-2 NA NA CASSQDGGTRSGNTIYF TGTGCCAGCAGCCAAGATGGGGGGACCCGCTCTGGAAACACCATATATTTT
TRBJ1-1 TRBV9 NA TRBD1 CASSPRQGNTEAFF TGTGCCAGCAGCCCGAGACAGGGCAACACTGAAGCTTTCTTT
TRBJ1-2 TRBV7-2 NA TRBD1 CASSGRQGSYGYTF TGTGCCAGCAGCGGTCGACAGGGTTCGTATGGCTACACCTTC